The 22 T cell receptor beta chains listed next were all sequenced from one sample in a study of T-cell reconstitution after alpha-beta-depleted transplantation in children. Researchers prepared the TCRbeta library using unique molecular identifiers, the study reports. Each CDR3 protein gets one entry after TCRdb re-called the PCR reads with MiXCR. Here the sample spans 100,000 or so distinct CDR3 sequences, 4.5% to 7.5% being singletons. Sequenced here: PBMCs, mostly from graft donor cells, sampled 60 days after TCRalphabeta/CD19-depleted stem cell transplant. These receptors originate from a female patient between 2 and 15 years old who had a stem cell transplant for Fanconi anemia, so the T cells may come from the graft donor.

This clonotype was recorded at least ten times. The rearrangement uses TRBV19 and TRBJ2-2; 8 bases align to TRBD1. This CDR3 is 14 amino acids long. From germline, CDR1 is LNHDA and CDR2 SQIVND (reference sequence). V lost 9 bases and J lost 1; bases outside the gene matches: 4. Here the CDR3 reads CARRTGLNTGELFF. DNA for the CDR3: TGTGCCAGACGGACAGGGTTGAACACCGGGGAGCTGTTTTTT.

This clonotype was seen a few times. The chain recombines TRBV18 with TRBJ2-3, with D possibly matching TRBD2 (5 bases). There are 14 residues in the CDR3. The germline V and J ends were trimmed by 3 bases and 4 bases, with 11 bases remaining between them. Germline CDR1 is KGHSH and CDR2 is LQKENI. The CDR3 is CASSPRPGSDTQYF. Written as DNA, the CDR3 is TGTGCCAGCTCACCGCGTCCGGGATCAGATACGCAGTATTTT.

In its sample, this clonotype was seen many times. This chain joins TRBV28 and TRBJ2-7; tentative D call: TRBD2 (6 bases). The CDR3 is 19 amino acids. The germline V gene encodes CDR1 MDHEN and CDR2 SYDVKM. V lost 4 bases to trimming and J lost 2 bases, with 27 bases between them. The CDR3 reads CASSSSGNRRDVAPYEQYF. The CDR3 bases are TGTGCCAGCAGTTCCTCCGGCAACAGGCGGGATGTTGCACCCTACGAGCAGTACTTC.

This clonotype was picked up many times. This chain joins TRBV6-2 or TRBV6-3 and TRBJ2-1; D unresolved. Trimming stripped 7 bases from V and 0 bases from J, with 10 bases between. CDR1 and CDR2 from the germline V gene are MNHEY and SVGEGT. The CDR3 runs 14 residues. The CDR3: CASTLLSSYNEQFF. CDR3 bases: TGTGCCAGCACCCTCCTAAGCTCCTACAATGAGCAGTTCTTC.

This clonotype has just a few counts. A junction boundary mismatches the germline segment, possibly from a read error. The CDR3 bases are TGTGCCAGCAGATACTCCAGGGTAAAAGGCTTGGGCAATGAGCAGTTCTTC. Encoded protein: CASRYSRVKGLGNEQFF. The V and J genes are TRBV6-5 and TRBJ2-1, with D perhaps TRBD1 (5 bases). The length of the CDR3 is 17 residues. The germline V gene encodes CDR1 MNHEY and CDR2 SVGAGI.

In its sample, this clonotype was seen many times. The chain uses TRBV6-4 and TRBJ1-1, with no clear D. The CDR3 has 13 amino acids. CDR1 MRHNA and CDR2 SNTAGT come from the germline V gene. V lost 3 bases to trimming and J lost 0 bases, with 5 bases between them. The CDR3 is CASSELVNTEAFF. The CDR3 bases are TGTGCCAGCAGTGAGTTGGTGAACACTGAAGCTTTCTTT.

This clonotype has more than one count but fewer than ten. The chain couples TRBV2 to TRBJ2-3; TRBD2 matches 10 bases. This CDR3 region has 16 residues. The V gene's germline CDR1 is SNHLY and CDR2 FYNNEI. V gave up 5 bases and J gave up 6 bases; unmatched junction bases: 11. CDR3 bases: TGTGCCAGCAGTAAATTGACTAGCGGGTTTACGGATACGCAGTATTTT. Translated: CASSKLTSGFTDTQYF. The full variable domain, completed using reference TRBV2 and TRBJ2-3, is EPEVTQTPSHQVTQMGQEVILRCVPISNHLYFYWYRQILGQKVEFLVSFYNNEISEKSEIFDDQFSVERPDGSNFTLKIRSTKLEDSAMYFCASSKLTSGFTDTQYFGPGTRLTVL.

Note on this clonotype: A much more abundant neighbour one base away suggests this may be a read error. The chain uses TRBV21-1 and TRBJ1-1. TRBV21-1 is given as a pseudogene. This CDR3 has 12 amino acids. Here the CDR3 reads CASSNQDTEAFF. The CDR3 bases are TGTGCCAGCAGCAATCAGGACACTGAAGCTTTCTTT.

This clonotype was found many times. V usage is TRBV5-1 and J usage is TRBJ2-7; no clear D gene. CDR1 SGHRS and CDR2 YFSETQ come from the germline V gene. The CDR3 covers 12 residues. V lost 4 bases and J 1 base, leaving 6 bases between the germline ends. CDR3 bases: TGCGCCAGCAGCCCTCCTTCCTACGAGCAGTACTTC. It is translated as CASSPPSYEQYF.

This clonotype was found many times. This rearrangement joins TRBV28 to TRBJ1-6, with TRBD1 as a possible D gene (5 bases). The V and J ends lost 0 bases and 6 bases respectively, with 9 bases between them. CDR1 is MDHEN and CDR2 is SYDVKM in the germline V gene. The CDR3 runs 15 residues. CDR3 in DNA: TGTGCCAGCAGTTTATGGGGGGGGGTTAATTCACCCCTCCACTTT. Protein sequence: CASSLWGGVNSPLHF.

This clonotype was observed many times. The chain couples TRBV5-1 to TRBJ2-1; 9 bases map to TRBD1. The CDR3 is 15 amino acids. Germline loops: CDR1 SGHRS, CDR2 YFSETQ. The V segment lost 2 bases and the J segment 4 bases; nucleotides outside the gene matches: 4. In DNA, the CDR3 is TGCGCCAGCAGCTTAGGACAGGGGATGTACAATGAGCAGTTCTTC. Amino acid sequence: CASSLGQGMYNEQFF.

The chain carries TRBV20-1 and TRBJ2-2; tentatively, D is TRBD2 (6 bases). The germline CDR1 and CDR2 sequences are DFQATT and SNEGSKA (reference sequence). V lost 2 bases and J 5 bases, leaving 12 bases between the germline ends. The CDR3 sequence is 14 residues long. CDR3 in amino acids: CSARSREATGELFF. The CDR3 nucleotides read TGCAGTGCTAGATCCAGGGAGGCTACCGGGGAGCTGTTTTTT.

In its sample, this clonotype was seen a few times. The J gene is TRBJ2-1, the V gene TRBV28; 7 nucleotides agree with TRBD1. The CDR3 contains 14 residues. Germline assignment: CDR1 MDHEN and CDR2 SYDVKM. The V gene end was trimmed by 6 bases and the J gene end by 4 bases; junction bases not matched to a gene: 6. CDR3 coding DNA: TGTGCCAGCAGCCTCTTACAGGGGTACAATGAGCAGTTCTTC. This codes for CASSLLQGYNEQFF.

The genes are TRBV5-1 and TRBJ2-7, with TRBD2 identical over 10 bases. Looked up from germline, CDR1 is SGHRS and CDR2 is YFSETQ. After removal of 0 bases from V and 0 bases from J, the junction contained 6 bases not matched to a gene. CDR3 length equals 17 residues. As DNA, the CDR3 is TGCGCCAGCAGCTTGGCCCCTAGCGGGAGCCCCTCCTACGAGCAGTACTTC. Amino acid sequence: CASSLAPSGSPSYEQYF.

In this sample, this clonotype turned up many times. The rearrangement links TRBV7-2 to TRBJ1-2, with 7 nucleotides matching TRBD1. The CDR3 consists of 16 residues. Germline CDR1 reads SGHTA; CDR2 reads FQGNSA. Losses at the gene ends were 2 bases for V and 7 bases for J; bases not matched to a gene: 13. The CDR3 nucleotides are TGTGCCAGCAGCTTACGCTTGACGACAGGGCATTCTGGCTACACCTTC. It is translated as CASSLRLTTGHSGYTF.

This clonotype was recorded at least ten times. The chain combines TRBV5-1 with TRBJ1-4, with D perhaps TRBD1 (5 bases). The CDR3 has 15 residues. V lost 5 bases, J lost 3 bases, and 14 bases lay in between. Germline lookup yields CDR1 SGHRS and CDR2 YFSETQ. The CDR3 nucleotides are TGCGCCAGCAGATTTTCAGGGATGGCTAATGAAAAACTGTTTTTT. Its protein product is CASRFSGMANEKLFF.

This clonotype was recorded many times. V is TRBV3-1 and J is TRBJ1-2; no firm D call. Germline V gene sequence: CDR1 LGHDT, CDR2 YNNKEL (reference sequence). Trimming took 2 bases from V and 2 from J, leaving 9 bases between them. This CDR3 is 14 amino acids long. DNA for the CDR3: TGTGCCAGCAGCCAAACTACGAAGAACTATGGCTACACCTTC. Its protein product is CASSQTTKNYGYTF.

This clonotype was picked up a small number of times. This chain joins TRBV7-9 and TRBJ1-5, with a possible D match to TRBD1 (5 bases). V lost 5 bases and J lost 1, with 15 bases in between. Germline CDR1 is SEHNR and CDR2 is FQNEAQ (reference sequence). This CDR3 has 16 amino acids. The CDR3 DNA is TGTGCCAGCAGCCCATGGTCCGGGACGAGCAATCAGCCCCAGCATTTT. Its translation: CASSPWSGTSNQPQHF.

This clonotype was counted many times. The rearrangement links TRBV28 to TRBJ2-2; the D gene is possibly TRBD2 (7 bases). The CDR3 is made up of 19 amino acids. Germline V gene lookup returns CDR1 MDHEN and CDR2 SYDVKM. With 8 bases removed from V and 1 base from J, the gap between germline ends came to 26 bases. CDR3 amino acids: CASWGDGGPQSRNTGELFF. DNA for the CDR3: TGTGCCAGCTGGGGGGACGGGGGGCCGCAGAGTCGGAACACCGGGGAGCTGTTTTTT. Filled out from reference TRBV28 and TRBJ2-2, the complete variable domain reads DVKVTQSSRYLVKRTGEKVFLECVQDMDHENMFWYRQDPGLGLRLIYFSYDVKMKEKGDIPEGYSVSREKKERFSLILESASTNQTSMYLCASWGDGGPQSRNTGELFFGEGSRLTVL.

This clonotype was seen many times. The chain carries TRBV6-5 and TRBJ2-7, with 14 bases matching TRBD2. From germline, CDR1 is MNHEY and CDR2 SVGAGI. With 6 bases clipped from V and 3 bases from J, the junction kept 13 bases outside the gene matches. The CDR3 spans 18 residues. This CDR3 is CASRPTGLAGVLSYEQYF. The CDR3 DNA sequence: TGTGCCAGCAGGCCTACGGGACTAGCGGGAGTGTTGAGCTACGAGCAGTACTTC.

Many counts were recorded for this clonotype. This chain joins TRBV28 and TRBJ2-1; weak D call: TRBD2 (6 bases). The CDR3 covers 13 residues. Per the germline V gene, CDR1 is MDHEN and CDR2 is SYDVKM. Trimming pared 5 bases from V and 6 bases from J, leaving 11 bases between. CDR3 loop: CASSVRRGNEQFF. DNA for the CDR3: TGTGCCAGCAGTGTCCGGAGGGGCAATGAGCAGTTCTTC.

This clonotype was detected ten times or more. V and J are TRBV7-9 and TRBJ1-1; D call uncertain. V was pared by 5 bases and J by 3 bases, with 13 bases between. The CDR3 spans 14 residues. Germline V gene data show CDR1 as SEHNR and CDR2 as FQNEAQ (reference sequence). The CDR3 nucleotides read TGTGCCAGCAGCGGCCGGCCGGATTACACTGAAGCTTTCTTT. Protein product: CASSGRPDYTEAFF.